This T cell receptor (beta chain) was sequenced in a study of long-term antiretroviral therapy in people with HIV (dated by TCRdb to 2022 to 2024). Regarding the study in general: The earliest samples were collected approximately a decade before the 2015 WHO recommendation for immediate ART, a period when ART was typically delayed until CD4 counts fell. Whether ART initiation and durable HIV suppression were associated with changes in peripheral blood TRB repertoire composition and diversity was tested in a retrospective serial study. A total of 150 to 200 cryopreserved PBMC samples came from a few dozen adults with confirmed HIV infection and were collected serially over a mean of about six years (range 1-12). Among the approximately 30 participants with HIV, about 11 were female. No cross-contamination during QIAcube processing was shown when test extractions of a monoclonal T-cell line were performed alongside approximately 32 polyclonal samples. General study outcomes and caveats: Limited PBMC availability meant only the TCR beta chain was sequenced, without alpha chain pairing. Inferences about post-ART repertoire changes were limited because no data were available on ART adherence, viral resistance or therapy changes. At every time point, the repertoire was dominated by expanded TRB clones first identified before ART initiation, although this dominance fluctuated and, in many PLHIV, declined after ART. Narrower CDR3 length ranges were observed in HIV repertoires than in controls, and an antigen-experienced repertoire with only a slight naive shift after ART was suggested by the network structure. The samples span the years 2004 to 2017, and the ART regimens used at that time may not be as effective as current regimens. Starting ART was linked to a significant rise in TRB diversity, yet even with long-term ART the diversity remained significantly lower than in transplant donor controls. Because cell numbers in pre-ART samples were limited, unsorted PBMC were profiled instead of sorted CD4+ and CD8+ T cells.

The CDR1 and CDR2 encoded by the germline V gene are MNHEY and SVGAGI. From cysteine to phenylalanine, the CDR3 is 13 amino acids long. The read is trimmed to its CDR3 DNA, 39 bases read in frame from base 1. V is trimmed back by 8 bases and J by 7 bases, and the junction contains 9 bases that no gene match accounts for. To be included, a participant needed at least one PBMC sample from before ART initiation plus at least two post-ART samples. All participants with HIV were treated in the United States of America. Cryopreserved samples of about 0.9-11 million PBMC were thawed and washed before DNA extraction. At the time of the earliest PBMC sample, participants with HIV were aged between roughly 20 and 60 years. Per participant, PBMC samples came from 1-4 timepoints prior to ART initiation and 2-8 timepoints following ART initiation, for a median of 7 samples. Serial HIV viral load, CD4+ T-cell count, ART history and demographic data were obtained for every participant. Genomic DNA was extracted from unsorted PBMC with a Qiagen kit on a QIAcube, processed in batches of 12 samples.

Sequencing of the TRB variable region was done with the immunoSEQ hsTCRB v3.0 assay at survey level resolution. The targeted TRB sequencing depth was about 40,000-50,000 T-cell genomes per sample. Pooled TRB libraries were sequenced on an Illumina MiSeq with a v3 150-cycle kit. The source study handled its data this way. Repertoire analysis ran in R within a reproducible Nextflow workflow covering QC, data transformation and analysis. Custom analyses were implemented in LymphoSeq2, an R package for AIRR-Seq data exploration. Four samples that yielded fewer than 5000 total TRB sequences were excluded, so that under 200 HIV repertoires were analyzed. Among the roughly 200 retained HIV repertoires, some 57 were collected before ART initiation and over 120 were collected after ART initiation. Each repertoire was downsampled to 5000 TRB nucleotide sequences, and summary statistics were averaged across 100 downsampling iterations. The analysis kept only TRB sequences whose CDR3 regions were at least seven amino acids long. Two measures captured diversity: a Shannon entropy-derived clonality score and the Gini coefficient. In the repertoire networks, any two of the top 5000 CDR3 amino acid sequences were linked whenever the two sequences differed by an edit distance of one. For TRB CDR3 amino acid sequences, GLIPH2 was used to predict antigen specificity groups and MHC restriction. To flag known CMV, EBV, HIV or tissue antigen associations, CDR3 amino acid sequences were matched against VDJdb and McPAS-TCR. Pre-ART, post-ART and control groups were compared with Wilcoxon signed-rank tests and Holm-Bonferroni correction. TCRdb stores this immuneACCESS table with in-frame sequences only. Part of the clones is absent; in the studies checked, under half of the shortfall reflects unresolved V genes, and no reason is known for the rest. V and J calls and clone size are as listed in that table; D and trimming were resolved from the DNA. The sample table shows roughly 30,000 clones, and around 85% are seen once. The biggest ten clones account for about 4% of the sample.

Points on this clone: The antigen it binds to is not known. No clone much larger than this one lies a single base away; base qualities are absent.

The sample here was unsorted PBMCs, taken 0.8 years before starting antiretroviral therapy. Recombination connected TRBV6-5 to TRBJ1-2, and TRBD1 matches 8 of the central bases. The TCR comes from a man in his late teens or twenties with HIV. This receptor has the CDR3 CASSRQGIAGYTF. At the DNA level, the sequence is TGTGCCAGCTCCAGACAGGGGATCGCTGGCTACACCTTC.